This is a list of T cell receptor beta chains from one sample in a study of response to subunit inactivated influenza vaccine. TCRdb recomputed calls from the RT-PCR reads with MiXCR, one row per CDR3 protein. The sample holds about 650,000 distinct CDR3 sequences, around a sixth seen once. Here the sequenced sample was PBMCs from blood, taken 11 to 12 days after vaccination. Every receptor here comes from a middle-aged man who received an inactivated influenza vaccine. CDR3s include the opening cysteine and the closing phenylalanine or tryptophan. A D gene is named only where the DNA matches it firmly. Only some rows state a clone size, as once, few, many or a class for expanded clones.

CASSQVRFSVLSEQYF	TGTGCCAGCAGCCAAGTCCGTTTTTCGGTCCTCTCCGAGCAGTACTTC	NA	TRBJ2-7	TRBV14	NA
CASSPRHSTPGGTSEQFF	TGTGCCAGCAGCCCACGGCACTCCACTCCGGGGGGAACTAGTGAGCAGTTCTTC	NA	TRBJ2-1	TRBV28	TRBD2
CASRSLAPGNEQFF	TGTGCCAGCAGATCTCTGGCACCGGGGAATGAGCAGTTCTTC	NA	TRBJ2-1	TRBV25-1	NA
CASSFGQGSGTEAFF	TGCGCCAGCAGCTTCGGCCAGGGGAGCGGCACTGAAGCTTTCTTT	NA	TRBJ1-1	TRBV5-1	NA
CASSLVAGNSGELFF	TGCGCCAGCAGCTTGGTGGCTGGGAACAGCGGGGAGCTGTTTTTT	many	TRBJ2-2	TRBV5-1	NA
CASSYSAGVDTEAFF	TGTGCCAGCAGTTACTCGGCAGGGGTGGACACTGAAGCTTTCTTT	few	TRBJ1-1	TRBV6-5	NA
CATSREPNSYEQYF	TGTGCCACCAGCAGAGAGCCTAATAGTTACGAGCAGTACTTC	few	TRBJ2-7	TRBV15	NA
CASSYLGQGANEQFF	TGTGCCAGCAGTTACCTGGGACAGGGGGCCAATGAGCAGTTCTTC	NA	TRBJ2-1	TRBV6-5	TRBD1
CSASELAGDNEQFF	TGCAGTGCTAGTGAACTAGCGGGAGACAATGAGCAGTTCTTC	few	TRBJ2-1	TRBV20-1	TRBD2
CSVRGGVNTEAFF	TGCAGCGTTAGAGGGGGGGTGAACACTGAAGCTTTCTTT	NA	TRBJ1-1	TRBV29-1	NA
CAISEPVTGGPWNRPDTQYF	TGTGCCATCAGTGAGCCAGTGACCGGGGGGCCATGGAACCGCCCAGATACGCAGTATTTT	once	TRBJ2-3	TRBV10-3	NA
CASSYRNPYEQYF	TGTGCCAGCAGTTACAGGAATCCCTACGAGCAGTACTTC	many	TRBJ2-7	TRBV12-3/TRBV12-4	NA
CASSQSTVSSYEQYF	TGTGCCAGCAGCCAATCGACGGTTTCCTCCTACGAGCAGTACTTC	NA	TRBJ2-7	TRBV16	NA
CASSLFLAGGPSLGTDTQYF	TGTGCCAGCAGTTTATTCCTAGCGGGAGGGCCCTCGCTTGGCACAGATACGCAGTATTTT	NA	TRBJ2-3	TRBV28	TRBD2
CASSHGQGTQETQYF	TGCGCCAGCAGCCACGGACAGGGGACCCAAGAGACCCAGTACTTC	NA	TRBJ2-5	TRBV4-1	TRBD1
CASSLVPGSNQPQHF	TGTGCCAGCAGCTTGGTGCCTGGTAGCAATCAGCCCCAGCATTTT	NA	TRBJ1-5	TRBV5-5	NA
CASSLRTGATGELFF	TGTGCCAGCAGCTTGCGGACAGGGGCCACCGGGGAGCTGTTTTTT	NA	TRBJ2-2	TRBV11-2	TRBD1
CASSLGSQGLPGELFF	TGTGCCAGCAGCTTAGGCTCGCAGGGTTTACCCGGGGAGCTGTTTTTT	NA	TRBJ2-2	TRBV7-3	NA
CASSQDQVRGELFF	TGCGCCAGCAGCCAAGACCAGGTCCGCGGGGAGCTGTTTTTT	NA	TRBJ2-2	TRBV4-1	NA
CASSIQGGETQYF	TGTGCCAGCTCGATACAGGGTGGAGAGACCCAGTACTTC	NA	TRBJ2-5	TRBV18	NA
CSAGGITSGGATDTQYF	TGCAGTGCTGGAGGAATCACTAGCGGGGGGGCGACAGATACGCAGTATTTT	NA	TRBJ2-3	TRBV20-1	TRBD2
CASSPSRGSGYIQYF	TGTGCCAGCAGCCCCTCACGGGGTTCGGGGTACATTCAGTACTTC	few	TRBJ2-4	TRBV7-9	NA
CASSAQGSNKETQYF	TGTGCCAGCAGTGCACAGGGGTCCAATAAAGAGACCCAGTACTTC	few	TRBJ2-5	TRBV2	TRBD1
CSARTSGIAFF	TGCAGTGCTAGGACTAGCGGGATTGCGTTCTTC	NA	TRBJ2-1	TRBV20-1	TRBD2
CSAIDRGAAVGPQHF	TGCAGTGCTATCGACCGGGGCGCGGCCGTGGGGCCCCAGCATTTT	NA	TRBJ1-5	TRBV20-1	NA
CASSPLVNNEQFF	TGTGCCAGCTCACCTTTAGTTAACAATGAGCAGTTCTTC	NA	TRBJ2-1	TRBV18	NA
CASSYNVHKGADTQYF	TGTGCCAGCAGTTATAATGTACATAAGGGAGCAGATACGCAGTATTTT	NA	TRBJ2-3	TRBV6-5	NA
CASSLATLETEQYF	TGTGCCAGCAGTTTAGCGACTTTAGAAACCGAGCAGTACTTC	NA	TRBJ2-7	TRBV12-3/TRBV12-4	NA
CASSYPEIPNTQYF	TGTGCCAGCAGTTACCCCGAAATACCTAATACGCAGTATTTT	NA	TRBJ2-3	TRBV6-2/TRBV6-3	NA
CSVVLFGRLSTGELFF	TGCAGCGTTGTTCTGTTCGGGCGATTGAGCACCGGGGAGCTGTTTTTT	few	TRBJ2-2	TRBV29-1	NA
CASGPGVYEQYF	TGTGCCAGCGGCCCGGGGGTCTACGAGCAGTACTTC	NA	TRBJ2-7	TRBV7-2	NA
CASSLSTGSGETQYF	TGTGCCAGCAGCTTAAGTACAGGGTCGGGGGAGACCCAGTACTTC	few	TRBJ2-5	TRBV7-8	NA
CASSPDRGWHSNYGYTF	TGTGCCAGCAGTCCGGACAGGGGGTGGCATTCTAACTATGGCTACACCTTC	NA	TRBJ1-2	TRBV6-2/TRBV6-3	TRBD1
CASSQGLAGDGEQYF	TGCGCCAGCAGCCAAGGTTTAGCGGGAGACGGCGAGCAGTACTTC	few	TRBJ2-7	TRBV4-3	TRBD2
CASSLETGGKGYTF	TGTGCCAGCAGCTTGGAGACAGGGGGGAAAGGCTACACCTTC	NA	TRBJ1-2	TRBV5-6	TRBD1
CASRVREGAYEQYF	TGTGCCAGCAGAGTTCGAGAAGGGGCCTACGAGCAGTACTTC	few	TRBJ2-7	TRBV2	NA
CASSTSGGAFNEQFF	TGTGCCAGCAGTACTAGCGGGGGGGCCTTTAATGAGCAGTTCTTC	NA	TRBJ2-1	TRBV2	TRBD2
CASTLNGAKNIQYF	TGTGCCAGCACCCTTAATGGTGCCAAAAACATTCAGTACTTC	NA	TRBJ2-4	TRBV12-3/TRBV12-4	NA
CASTVGANTGELFF	TGCGCCAGCACCGTAGGTGCGAACACCGGGGAGCTGTTTTTT	few	TRBJ2-2	TRBV4-3	NA
CASGGRGSYEQYF	TGTGCCAGCGGGGGCAGGGGATCCTACGAGCAGTACTTC	NA	TRBJ2-7	TRBV6-4	NA
CASSLVGFGLGNEQFF	TGCGCCAGCAGCTTGGTAGGATTCGGTCTAGGCAATGAGCAGTTCTTC	few	TRBJ2-1	TRBV5-1	NA
CASSPQGARDGYTF	TGTGCCAGCAGTCCACAGGGGGCGCGGGATGGCTACACCTTC	NA	TRBJ1-2	TRBV12-3/TRBV12-4	TRBD1
CASSLKRGNSPLHF	TGTGCCAGCAGTTTAAAGAGGGGTAATTCACCCCTCCACTTT	few	TRBJ1-6	TRBV28	NA
CASRAGNEQFF	TGTGCCAGCAGAGCGGGCAATGAGCAGTTCTTC	many	TRBJ2-1	TRBV7-2	NA
CASSLTPFSGAGDTQYF	TGTGCCAGCAGCCTCACACCTTTTAGCGGGGCGGGAGATACGCAGTATTTT	many	TRBJ2-3	TRBV9	TRBD2
CASSQDWEVSYGYTF	TGCGCCAGCAGCCAAGATTGGGAAGTCAGCTATGGCTACACCTTC	few	TRBJ1-2	TRBV4-3	NA
CASSFRAGGHYTQYF	TGTGCCAGCAGTTTTAGGGCGGGGGGGCACTATACGCAGTATTTT	many	TRBJ2-3	TRBV28	TRBD2
CASSLGFGQPPYGYTF	TGTGCCAGCAGCTTGGGTTTCGGACAGCCCCCCTATGGCTACACCTTC	many	TRBJ1-2	TRBV5-4	NA
CASSFGRVLGELFF	TGTGCCAGCAGTTTCGGCAGGGTTCTCGGGGAGCTGTTTTTT	NA	TRBJ2-2	TRBV12-3/TRBV12-4	NA